This T cell receptor (beta chain) came from a study of Tregs in tolerant kidney transplant recipients. Notes on the study in general: The small number of patients limits these findings pending further validation. No direct test of biological reproducibility was done here. Expanding Tregs on activated donor B cells appeared to best identify donor-specific TCRbeta clones.

The CDR3 has 15 residues. Germline CDR1 is MNHEY and CDR2 is SVGAGI. J lost 7 bases, V lost 6 bases, and 8 bases had no gene match. Clones were sequenced by immunoSEQ multiplex PCR, and TCRdb holds only the in-frame ones, with some missing. Among approximately 260,000 clones listed, 65% to 85% were seen once. In regard to this clone: Its specificity is not known.

CD4+CD25+CD127- Tregs, CD4+CD25- non-Tregs, CD4 and CD8 cells were sorted. The rearrangement uses TRBV6-5 and TRBJ2-1; 11 bases are a match to TRBD1. The sequenced sample was CD4+ T cells from blood. This receptor was taken from a human donor in good health. CDR3: CASRLDRGQGNEQFF. As DNA, the CDR3 is TGTGCCAGCAGGTTGGACAGGGGGCAAGGTAATGAGCAGTTCTTC.